This TCR beta chain emerged from a study of blood T cell repertoires in COVID-19. Study summary: Acute and convalescent COVID-19 samples came from the United States, Italy and Spain. Nucleic acid was either cDNA or gDNA, and it came from T cells, B-cell-depleted T cells, or PBMCs.

In the original processing: Amplification of reference gene primers was used by the study to estimate nucleated cell counts. TCRdb's table, derived via immunoSEQ multiplex PCR, lists solely in-frame clones and lacks some. Clone size and the V and J calls come from that table; the DNA yielded D and trimming. Of about 310,000 clones in the sample, around 87% were seen once. Germline CDR1 is GTSNPN and CDR2 is SVGIG (reference sequence). CDR3 length equals 13 residues. V lost 4 bases, J lost 1 base, and 11 bases lay in between. This TCR was sampled from a woman aged 45-65 years who had recovered from COVID-19. The chain employs TRBV30 and TRBJ2-7; a weak D match, TRBD1 (6 bases). Specimen: peripheral blood. Here the CDR3 reads CAWMSQGSYEQYF. As DNA, the CDR3 is TGTGCCTGGATGTCGCAGGGGTCCTACGAGCAGTACTTC.